This TCR beta chain was sequenced in a study of response to subunit inactivated influenza vaccine. The CDR3 loop spans 11 amino acids. The V end was cut by 3 bases, the J end by 5 bases, with 5 bases between. Germline CDR1 and CDR2: SQVTM and ANQGSEA. TCRdb recomputed calls from the RT-PCR reads with MiXCR, one row per CDR3 protein. Of 500,000 to 600,000 distinct CDR3 sequences in the sample, about 11% were seen once. The same sample was also studied in work on T cells expressing NK-cell markers. Turning to that study: It was by 5'RACE template switching with UMIs that TCR beta cDNA was made. Four donors likewise had their CD3+CD56-NKG2C+ fraction led by these clonotypes. Whether expanded NKG2C+ T cell clones were HCMV-specific remained unclear.

V usage is TRBV29-1 and J usage is TRBJ2-1; D not resolved. The sequence was obtained from a man aged 50 or older who received an inactivated influenza vaccine. Source: PBMCs from blood, taken on the day of vaccination. In DNA, the CDR3 is TGCAGCGTTGAGTATCACAATGAGCAGTTCTTC. Translated: CSVEYHNEQFF.